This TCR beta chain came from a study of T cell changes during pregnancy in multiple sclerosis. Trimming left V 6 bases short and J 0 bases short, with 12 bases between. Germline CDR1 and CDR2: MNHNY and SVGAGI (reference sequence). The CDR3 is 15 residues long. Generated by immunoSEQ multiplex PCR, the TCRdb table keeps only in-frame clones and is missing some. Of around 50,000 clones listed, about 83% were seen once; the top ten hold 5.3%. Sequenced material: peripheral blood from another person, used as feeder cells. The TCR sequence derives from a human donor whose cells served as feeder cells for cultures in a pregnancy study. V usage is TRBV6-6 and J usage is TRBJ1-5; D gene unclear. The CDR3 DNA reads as TGTGCCAGCAGCAATAGGGCAAGTAGCAATCAGCCCCAGCATTTT. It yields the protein CASSNRASSNQPQHF.